A selection of T cell receptor beta chains follows, all from one sample in a study of blood T cell repertoires in COVID-19. Measured with immunoSEQ multiplex PCR; TCRdb has only the in-frame clones, and not every one. The table shows about 75,000 clones, with about four fifths occurring only once. The sample was peripheral blood. Receptors were obtained from a woman aged 80 or over with active or convalescent COVID-19. CDR3s include the opening cysteine and the closing phenylalanine or tryptophan.

V gene,CDR3 protein
TRBV2,CASSATSGISYEQYF
TRBV4-1,CASSSRTSQIYNEQFF
TRBV5-8,CASSSMDRDATTRGQPQHF
TRBV2,CASSEYIELAGGFF
TRBV2,CASRLAGYGYTF
TRBV19,CASSIDPGRLETQYF
TRBV3-1/TRBV3-2,CASSQGGGIANEKLFF
TRBV28,CASSLLGAGLNQPQHF
TRBV21-1,CASSNLGGGVRDTQYF
TRBV5-6,CASSLLAGGNEQFF
TRBV11-2,CASSWDRNTEAFF
TRBV28,CASSPPRGTGVEKLFF
TRBV5-1,CASTLIAGIPDTQYF
TRBV6-6,CASSPYRDNDSGNTIYF
TRBV2,CASSVTGWTYGYTF
TRBV7-7,CAIWDRGYEKLFF
TRBV24-1,CATSDEGQQSSYEQYF